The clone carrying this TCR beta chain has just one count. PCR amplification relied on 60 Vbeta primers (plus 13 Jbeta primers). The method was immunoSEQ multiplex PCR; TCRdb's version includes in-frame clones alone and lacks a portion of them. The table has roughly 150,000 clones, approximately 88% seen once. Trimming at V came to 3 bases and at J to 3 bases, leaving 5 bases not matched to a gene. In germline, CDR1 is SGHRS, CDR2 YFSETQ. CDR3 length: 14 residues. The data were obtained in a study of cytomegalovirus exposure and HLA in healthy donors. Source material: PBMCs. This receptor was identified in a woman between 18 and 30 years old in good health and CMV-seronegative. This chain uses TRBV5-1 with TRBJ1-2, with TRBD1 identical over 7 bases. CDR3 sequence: CASSSITGDYGYTF. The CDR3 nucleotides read TGCGCCAGCAGCTCTATCACAGGGGACTATGGCTACACCTTC.